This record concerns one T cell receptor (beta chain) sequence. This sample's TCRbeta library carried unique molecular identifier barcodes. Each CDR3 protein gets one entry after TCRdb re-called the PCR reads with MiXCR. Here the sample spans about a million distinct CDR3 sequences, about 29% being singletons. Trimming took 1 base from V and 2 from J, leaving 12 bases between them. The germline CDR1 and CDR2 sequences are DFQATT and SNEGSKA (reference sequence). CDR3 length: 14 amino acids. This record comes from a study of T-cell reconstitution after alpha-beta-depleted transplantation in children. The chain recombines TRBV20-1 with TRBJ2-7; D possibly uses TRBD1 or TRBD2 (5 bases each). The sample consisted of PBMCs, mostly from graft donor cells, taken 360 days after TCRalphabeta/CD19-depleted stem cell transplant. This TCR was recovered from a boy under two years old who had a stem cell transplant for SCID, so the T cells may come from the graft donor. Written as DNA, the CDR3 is TGCAGTGCTAGAGGGGGGAGCGGAACCTACGAGCAGTACTTC. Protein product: CSARGGSGTYEQYF.